This T cell receptor (beta chain) was found in a study of T-cell memory formation after mild COVID-19. Study at large: The TCR clusters were mostly specific to one donor.

Note on this clonotype: Its cognate antigen is unknown.

CDR1 and CDR2 from the germline V gene are SEHNR and FQNEAQ (reference sequence). Between the trimmed V and J ends, which lost 1 base and 4 bases, there was a span of 18 bases. There are 17 residues in the CDR3. TCRdb used MiXCR to reprocess the 5' RACE reads, holding one entry per CDR3 protein. The data hold 390,000 or so distinct CDR3 sequences, with about a sixth observed a single time. General study points: Contracting CD4+ clones sat mainly in CM and EM; CD8+ in EMRA.

V is TRBV7-9 and J is TRBJ2-3; D remains ambiguous. This TCR was recovered from a man between 18 and 35 years old who had mild COVID-19 (a few samples of this study predate the infection). Cell type and time point are not known. Sequenced material: PBMCs or a T cell subset sorted from them (not recorded which). For the CDR3, the DNA is TGTGCCAGCAGCTTAGGGGTTCCGGCATTTCTTGCAGATACGCAGTATTTT. Amino acids: CASSLGVPAFLADTQYF.